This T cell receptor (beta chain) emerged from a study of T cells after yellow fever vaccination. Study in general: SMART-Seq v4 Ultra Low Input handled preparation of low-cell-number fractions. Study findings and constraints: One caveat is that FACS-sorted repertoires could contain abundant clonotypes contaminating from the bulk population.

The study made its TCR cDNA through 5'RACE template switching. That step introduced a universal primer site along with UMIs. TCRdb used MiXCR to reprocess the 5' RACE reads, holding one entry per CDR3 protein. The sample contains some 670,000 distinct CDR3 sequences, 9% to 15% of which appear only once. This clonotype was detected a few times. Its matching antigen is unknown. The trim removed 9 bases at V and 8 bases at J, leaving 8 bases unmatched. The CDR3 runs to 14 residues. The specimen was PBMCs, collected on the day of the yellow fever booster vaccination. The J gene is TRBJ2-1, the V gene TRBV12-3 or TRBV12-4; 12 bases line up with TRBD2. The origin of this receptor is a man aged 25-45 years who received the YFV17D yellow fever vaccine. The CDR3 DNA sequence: TGTGCCAGTCTCCTAGCGGGAGGGTCGTATGAGCAGTTCTTC. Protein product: CASLLAGGSYEQFF.